These 2 T cell receptor beta chains came from one sample sequenced in a study of CD8+ T cells in alopecia areata (dated by TCRdb to between 2017 and 2018). Receptors were amplified or captured by the immunoSEQ multiplex PCR assay. For TCR sequencing, RNA was extracted from every sample and reverse transcribed into cDNA to serve as template. In its TCRdb copy, this immuneACCESS table keeps in-frame sequences only and misses some clones. Where compared with another copy, unresolved V genes explain less than half of these, and the others have no known cause. Here the sample has roughly 150,000 clones; 40% to 50% occur a single time. The top ten clones comprise less than 8% of the sample. The source material was CD4+ T cells sorted from blood. These receptors were collected from a human donor with alopecia areata.

The chain combines TRBV6-5 with TRBJ2-5; D gene uncertain. This CDR3 is 14 amino acids long. Germline V gene data show CDR1 as MNHEY and CDR2 as SVGAGI. Trimming removed 1 base at V and 2 bases at J, with 8 bases between. CDR3 residues: CASSYLGRQETQYF. CDR3 DNA: TGTGCCAGCAGTTACTTAGGGCGACAAGAGACCCAGTACTTC.

In its sample, this clone was seen a few times. CDR3 loop: CSVEEGVGTGTLSYEQYF. CDR3 DNA sequence: TGCAGCGTTGAAGAAGGGGTGGGCACAGGGACTCTCTCCTACGAGCAGTACTTC. The rearrangement joins TRBV29-1 to TRBJ2-7; tentatively, D is TRBD1 or TRBD2 (6 bases each). V lost 0 bases and J lost 0, with 21 bases in between. Germline V gene data show CDR1 as SQVTM and CDR2 as ANQGSEA. The CDR3 runs 18 residues.